This T cell receptor (beta chain) derives from a study of T cell repertoires in cytomegalovirus infection. Across the whole study: Indications came from public TCR beta signatures; they pointed to CMV infection and to a matching HLA type.

From the reads, TCRdb called clonotypes with MiXCR, one entry per CDR3 protein. The data contain 680,000 or so distinct CDR3 sequences, roughly 35% of them singletons. About this clonotype itself: Its antigen is not known.

Findings and limits, study-wide: Clonotype analysis showed dominance of the ex vivo response by HLA-C-restricted CMV-specific TCR beta clonotypes. The study identified carriers of CMV plus the relevant HLA from cumulative public TCR beta family frequency.

Sequencing used PBMCs. This sequence originates from a human donor in good health (CMV status not recorded). Some clones in this sample may be carry-over from other donors' samples.

This CDR3 reads CASSRSGLITGELFF. The CDR3 DNA follows: TGTGCCAGCAGCCGGTCGGGACTTATCACCGGGGAGCTGTTTTTT. The chain couples TRBV6-6 to TRBJ2-2; a weak D match, TRBD2 (6 bases). The CDR3 sequence is 15 residues long. Trimming cost V 6 bases and J 4 bases, with 15 bases left between them. Germline V gives CDR1 MNHNY, CDR2 SVGAGI (reference sequence).